This note documents a single T cell receptor beta chain sequence. These data come from a study of blood T cell repertoires in COVID-19. Profiling relied on immunoSEQ multiplex PCR, and the TCRdb table lists in-frame clones only, not all of them. The data hold 55,000 to 65,000 clones, with about 91% observed a single time. Per the germline V gene, CDR1 is DFQATT and CDR2 is SNEGSKA (reference sequence). CDR3 length: 14 amino acids. V was cut by 3 bases and J by 2 bases, with 14 bases left in between. This chain uses TRBV20-1 with TRBJ2-7; D perhaps matches TRBD1 (5 bases). Sequenced material: peripheral blood. The source is a man aged 55 to 70 with acute or convalescent COVID-19. The CDR3 DNA follows: TGCAGTGCTAGTGGATCCGCAGGGACCTACGAGCAGTACTTC. It translates to CSASGSAGTYEQYF.